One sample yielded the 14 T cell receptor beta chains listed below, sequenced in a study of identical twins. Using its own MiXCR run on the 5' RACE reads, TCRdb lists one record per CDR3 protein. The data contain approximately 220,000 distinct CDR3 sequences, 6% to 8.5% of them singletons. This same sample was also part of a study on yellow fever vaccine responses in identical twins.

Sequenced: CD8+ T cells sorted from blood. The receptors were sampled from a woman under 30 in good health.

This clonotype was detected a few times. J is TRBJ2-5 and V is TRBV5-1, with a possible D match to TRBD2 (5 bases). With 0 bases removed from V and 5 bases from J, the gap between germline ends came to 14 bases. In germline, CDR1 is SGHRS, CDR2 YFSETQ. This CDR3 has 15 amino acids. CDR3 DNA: TGCGCCAGCAGCTTGGCCCCGGGGAGATACGAGACCCAGTACTTC. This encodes CASSLAPGRYETQYF.

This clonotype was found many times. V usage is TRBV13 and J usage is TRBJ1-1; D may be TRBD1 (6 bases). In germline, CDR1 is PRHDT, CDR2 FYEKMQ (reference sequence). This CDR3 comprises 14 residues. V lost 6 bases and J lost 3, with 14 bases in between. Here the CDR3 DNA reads TGTGCCAGCAGTTTCACAACAGGGTACACTGAAGCTTTCTTT. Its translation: CASSFTTGYTEAFF.

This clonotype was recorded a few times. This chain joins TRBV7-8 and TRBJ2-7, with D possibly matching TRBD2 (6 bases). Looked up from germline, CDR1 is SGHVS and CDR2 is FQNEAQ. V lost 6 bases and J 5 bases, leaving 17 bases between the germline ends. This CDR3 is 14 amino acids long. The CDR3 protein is CASRLTSGDHEQYV. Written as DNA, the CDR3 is TGTGCCAGCAGACTTACGTCGGGGGACCACGAGCAGTACGTC.

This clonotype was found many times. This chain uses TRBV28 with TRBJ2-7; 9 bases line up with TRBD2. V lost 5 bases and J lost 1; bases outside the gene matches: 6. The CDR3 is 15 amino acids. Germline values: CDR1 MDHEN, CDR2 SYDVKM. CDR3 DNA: TGTGCCAGCAGTCCGACTAGCGGATTATCCTACGAGCAGTACTTC. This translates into CASSPTSGLSYEQYF. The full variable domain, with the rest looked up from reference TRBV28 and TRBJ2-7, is DVKVTQSSRYLVKRTGEKVFLECVQDMDHENMFWYRQDPGLGLRLIYFSYDVKMKEKGDIPEGYSVSREKKERFSLILESASTNQTSMYLCASSPTSGLSYEQYFGPGTRLTVT.

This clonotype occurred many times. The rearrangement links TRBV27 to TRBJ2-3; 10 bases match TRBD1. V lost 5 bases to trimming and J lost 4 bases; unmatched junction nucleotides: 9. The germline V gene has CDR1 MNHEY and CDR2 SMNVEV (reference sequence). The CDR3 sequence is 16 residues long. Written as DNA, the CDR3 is TGTGCCAGCAGTCCCCCGACAGGGGGCTGGGCAGATACGCAGTATTTT. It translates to CASSPPTGGWADTQYF.

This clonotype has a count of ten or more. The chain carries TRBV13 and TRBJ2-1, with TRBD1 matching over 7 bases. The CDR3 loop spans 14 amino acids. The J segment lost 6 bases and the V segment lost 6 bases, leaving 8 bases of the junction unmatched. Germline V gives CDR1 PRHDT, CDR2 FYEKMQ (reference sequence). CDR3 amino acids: CASSHETGTNEQFF. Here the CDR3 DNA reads TGTGCCAGCAGTCACGAGACAGGGACCAATGAGCAGTTCTTC.

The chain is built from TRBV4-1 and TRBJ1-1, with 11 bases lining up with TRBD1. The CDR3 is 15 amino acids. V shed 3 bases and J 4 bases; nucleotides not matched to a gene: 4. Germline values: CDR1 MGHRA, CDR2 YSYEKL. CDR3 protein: CASSQRTGGTTEAFF. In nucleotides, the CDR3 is TGCGCCAGCAGCCAGAGGACAGGGGGCACCACTGAAGCTTTCTTT.

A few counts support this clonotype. DNA for the CDR3: TGTGCCAGCAGCCAAGTTTCACCTTCGGGGAGCCATGCAACCGGGGAGCTGTTTTTT. Translating it yields CASSQVSPSGSHATGELFF. This rearrangement joins TRBV3-1 to TRBJ2-2, with D maybe TRBD2 (5 bases). Looked up from germline, CDR1 is LGHDT and CDR2 is YNNKEL (reference sequence). Trimming shortened V by 1 base and J by 5 bases, and 23 bases separated the two germline ends. This CDR3 has 19 amino acids.

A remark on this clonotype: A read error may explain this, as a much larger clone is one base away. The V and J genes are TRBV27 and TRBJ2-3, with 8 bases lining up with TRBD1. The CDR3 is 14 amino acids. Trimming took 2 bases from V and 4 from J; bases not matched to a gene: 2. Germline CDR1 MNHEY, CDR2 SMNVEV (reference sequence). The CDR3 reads CASSLQGAADTQYF. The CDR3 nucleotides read TGTGCCAGCAGTTTACAGGGGGCGGCAGATACGCAGTATTTT.

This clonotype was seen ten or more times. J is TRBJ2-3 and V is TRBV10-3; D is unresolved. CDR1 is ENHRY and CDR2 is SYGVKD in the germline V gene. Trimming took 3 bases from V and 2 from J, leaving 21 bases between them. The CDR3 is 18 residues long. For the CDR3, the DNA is TGTGCCATCAGTGACATTTGGAGCGAAGCAGACAACACAGATACGCAGTATTTT. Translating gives CAISDIWSEADNTDTQYF.

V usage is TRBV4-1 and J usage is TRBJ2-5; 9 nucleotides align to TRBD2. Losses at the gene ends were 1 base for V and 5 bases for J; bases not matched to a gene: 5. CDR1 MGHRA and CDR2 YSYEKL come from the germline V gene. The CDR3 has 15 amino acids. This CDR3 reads CASSQAPTSGETQYF. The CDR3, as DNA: TGCGCCAGCAGCCAAGCCCCAACTAGCGGGGAGACCCAGTACTTC.

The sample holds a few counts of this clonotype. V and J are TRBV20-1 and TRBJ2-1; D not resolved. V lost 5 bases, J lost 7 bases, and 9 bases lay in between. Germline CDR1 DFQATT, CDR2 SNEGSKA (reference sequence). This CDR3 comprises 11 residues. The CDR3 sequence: CSAVLFNEQFF. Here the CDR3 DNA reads TGCAGTGCTGTCCTTTTTAATGAGCAGTTCTTC.

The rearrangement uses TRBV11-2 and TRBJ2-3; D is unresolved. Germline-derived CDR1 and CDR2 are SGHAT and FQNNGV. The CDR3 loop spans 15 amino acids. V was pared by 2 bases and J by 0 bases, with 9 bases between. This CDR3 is CASSLSGPSTDTQYF. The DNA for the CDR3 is TGTGCCAGCAGCTTATCGGGCCCTAGCACAGATACGCAGTATTTT.

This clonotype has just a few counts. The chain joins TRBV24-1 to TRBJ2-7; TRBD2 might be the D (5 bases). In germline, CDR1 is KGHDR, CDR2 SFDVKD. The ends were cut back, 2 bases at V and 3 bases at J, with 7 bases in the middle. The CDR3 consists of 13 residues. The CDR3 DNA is TGTGCCACCAGTGATTCCCGGGACTACGAGCAGTACTTC. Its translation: CATSDSRDYEQYF.